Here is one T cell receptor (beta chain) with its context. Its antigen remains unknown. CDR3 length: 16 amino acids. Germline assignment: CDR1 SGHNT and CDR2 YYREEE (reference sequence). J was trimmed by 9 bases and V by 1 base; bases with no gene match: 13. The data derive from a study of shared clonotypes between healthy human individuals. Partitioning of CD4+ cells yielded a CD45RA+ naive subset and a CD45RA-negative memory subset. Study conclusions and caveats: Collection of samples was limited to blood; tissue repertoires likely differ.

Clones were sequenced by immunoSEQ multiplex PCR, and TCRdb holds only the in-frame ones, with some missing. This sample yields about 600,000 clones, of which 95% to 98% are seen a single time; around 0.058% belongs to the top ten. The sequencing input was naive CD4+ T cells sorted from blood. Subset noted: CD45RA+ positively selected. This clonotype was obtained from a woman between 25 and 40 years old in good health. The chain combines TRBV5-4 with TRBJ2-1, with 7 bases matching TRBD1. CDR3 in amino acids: CASSLQPQGLGSEQFF. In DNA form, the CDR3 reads TGTGCCAGCAGCTTGCAGCCACAGGGGTTGGGGAGTGAGCAGTTCTTC.